This TCR beta chain was captured by sequencing in a study of blood T cell repertoires in COVID-19. Across the study: Whether acute or convalescent, the COVID-19 samples came from the United States, Italy and Spain. In each case, the material was cDNA or gDNA derived from T cells, B-cell-depleted T cells, or PBMCs.

Seattle patients were enrolled while actively infected and followed longitudinally. In the authors' workflow: Estimated nucleated cell counts came from reference gene primer amplification. The protocol was immunoSEQ multiplex PCR, while the TCRdb copy is restricted to in-frame clones and leaves out a portion. Clone size and V and J calls were adopted from that table, with D and trimming inferred from the DNA. The table has some 320,000 clones, around nine tenths seen once. Germline assignment: CDR1 KGHSH and CDR2 LQKENI. Trimming took 4 bases from V and 1 from J, leaving 16 bases between them. The CDR3 length is 16 residues.

This rearrangement joins TRBV18 to TRBJ1-1; D gene unclear. The sequenced material came from peripheral blood. The sequence was collected from a woman aged 25 to 39 with COVID-19, enrolled during active disease. The CDR3 sequence is CASSLLPFTTNTEAFF. In nucleotides, the CDR3 is TGTGCCAGCTCACTACTTCCCTTCACCACGAACACTGAAGCTTTCTTT.